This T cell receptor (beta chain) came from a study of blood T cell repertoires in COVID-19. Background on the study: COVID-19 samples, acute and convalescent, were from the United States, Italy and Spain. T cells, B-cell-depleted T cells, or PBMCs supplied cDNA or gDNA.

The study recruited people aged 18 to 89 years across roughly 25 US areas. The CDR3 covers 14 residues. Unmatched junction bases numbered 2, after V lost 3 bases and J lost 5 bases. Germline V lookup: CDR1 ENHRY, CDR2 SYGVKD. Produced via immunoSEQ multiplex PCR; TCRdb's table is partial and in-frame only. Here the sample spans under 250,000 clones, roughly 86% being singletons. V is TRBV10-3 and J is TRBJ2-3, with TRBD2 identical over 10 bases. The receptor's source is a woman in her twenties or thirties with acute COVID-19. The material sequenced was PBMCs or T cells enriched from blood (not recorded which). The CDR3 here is CAISEKRGGDTQYF. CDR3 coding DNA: TGTGCCATCAGTGAAAAGCGGGGGGGAGATACGCAGTATTTT.